The next 28 T cell receptor beta chains were all read from a single sample in a study of blood T cell repertoires in COVID-19. The assay was immunoSEQ multiplex PCR, and TCRdb's table has in-frame clones only and misses some. This sample has about 160,000 clones, with 85% to 90% found just once. Material: peripheral blood. All receptors derive from a man between 18 and 29 years old with COVID-19, enrolled during active disease.

The J gene is TRBJ1-3, the V gene TRBV4-1; 10 bases agree with TRBD1. From germline, CDR1 is MGHRA and CDR2 YSYEKL. The CDR3 sequence is 16 residues long. With 2 bases clipped from V and 4 bases from J, the junction kept 5 bases outside the gene matches. The CDR3 loop reads CASSQMDRGEGNTIYF. The CDR3 coding sequence is TGCGCCAGCAGCCAAATGGACAGGGGGGAAGGAAACACCATATATTTT.

A single count supports this clone. V usage is TRBV13 and J usage is TRBJ2-3; 14 bases match TRBD2. CDR1 and CDR2 from the germline V gene are PRHDT and FYEKMQ (reference sequence). The CDR3 has 16 residues. The V gene end was trimmed by 4 bases and the J gene end by 5 bases; junction bases not matched to a gene: 5. The CDR3 loop reads CASSSGTSGRGDTQYF. Here the CDR3 DNA reads TGTGCCAGCAGCTCCGGGACTAGCGGGAGAGGAGATACGCAGTATTTT.

The chain is built from TRBV19 and TRBJ2-5; no definite D call. Germline CDR1 LNHDA, CDR2 SQIVND (reference sequence). CDR3 length: 13 amino acids. Trimming removed 6 bases from V and 6 bases from J, with 14 bases in between. CDR3 loop: CASSRVDTKTQYF. The CDR3 nucleotides read TGTGCCAGTAGCCGGGTGGATACGAAGACCCAGTACTTC.

The genes are TRBV19 and TRBJ2-3, with 9 bases that match TRBD1. Germline V gives CDR1 LNHDA, CDR2 SQIVND (reference sequence). The CDR3 has 15 residues. After removal of 9 bases from V and 4 bases from J, the junction contained 11 bases not matched to a gene. CDR3: CASSSTGGKPDTQYF. CDR3 in DNA: TGTGCCAGCTCCTCGACAGGGGGAAAACCAGATACGCAGTATTTT.

In DNA form, the CDR3 reads TGTGCCAGCACCCTTAGTATCTCCTACAATGAGCAGTTCTTC. Its protein product is CASTLSISYNEQFF. This chain uses TRBV7-9 with TRBJ2-1; D gene unclear. From germline, CDR1 is SEHNR and CDR2 FQNEAQ (reference sequence). V gave up 7 bases and J gave up 0 bases, with 10 bases separating them. CDR3 length equals 14 residues.

V gene TRBV7-2 combines with J gene TRBJ2-3, with TRBD2 matching over 9 bases. CDR1 and CDR2 (germline): SGHTA, FQGNSA. The CDR3 spans 14 residues. V lost 10 bases, J lost 2 bases, and 7 bases stayed unmatched. The CDR3 DNA sequence: TGTGCCATTCATAGCGGGAGATACACAGATACGCAGTATTTT. Its translation: CAIHSGRYTDTQYF. Drawing the rest from reference TRBV7-2 and TRBJ2-3, the complete variable domain is GAGVSQSPSNKVTEKGKDVELRCDPISGHTALYWYRQSLGQGLEFLIYFQGNSAPDKSGLPSDRFSAERTGGSVSTLTIQRTQQEDSAVYLCAIHSGRYTDTQYFGPGTRLTVL.

The V gene is TRBV30, the J gene TRBJ1-1; no clear D gene. The germline V and J ends were trimmed by 2 bases and 0 bases, with 7 bases remaining between them. The CDR3 has 13 amino acids. Per germline, CDR1 GTSNPN and CDR2 SVGIG (reference sequence). CDR3 nucleotide sequence: TGTGCCTGGAGTAAAGAGATGAACACTGAAGCTTTCTTT. Amino acids: CAWSKEMNTEAFF.

This clone was counted a single time. The V gene is TRBV29-1, the J gene TRBJ2-1, with TRBD1 matching over 9 bases. CDR1 SQVTM and CDR2 ANQGSEA come from the germline V gene. V lost 5 bases to trimming and J lost 4 bases; unmatched junction nucleotides: 6. The CDR3 is 14 residues long. The CDR3 region has the DNA TGCAGCGTTTACGGGACAGGGATGTACAATGAGCAGTTCTTC. Translated, it gives CSVYGTGMYNEQFF.

J is TRBJ2-5 and V is TRBV19; a weak D match, TRBD2 (6 bases). The CDR3 extends over 14 amino acids. Germline V gives CDR1 LNHDA, CDR2 SQIVND (reference sequence). V was pared by 2 bases and J by 3 bases, with 10 bases between. CDR3 sequence reads: CASSISGDEETQYF. In DNA form, the CDR3 reads TGTGCCAGTAGTATATCGGGGGACGAAGAGACCCAGTACTTC.

J is TRBJ1-4 and V is TRBV7-8, with TRBD1 as a possible D gene (6 bases). Trimming took 2 bases from V and 6 from J, leaving 16 bases between them. CDR1 is SGHVS, CDR2 FQNEAQ, per germline. This CDR3 is built from 16 residues. The CDR3 reads CASSLRTGGAYEKLFF. CDR3 bases: TGTGCCAGCAGCTTAAGGACGGGGGGCGCTTATGAAAAACTGTTTTTT.

This chain joins TRBV18 and TRBJ2-7; 8 bases line up with TRBD1. Trimming at V came to 6 bases and at J to 0 bases, leaving 7 bases not matched to a gene. Germline CDR1 and CDR2: KGHSH and LQKENI. CDR3 size: 15 residues. CDR3 sequence reads: CASSPGTGHSYEQYF. The CDR3 DNA sequence: TGTGCCAGCTCGCCCGGGACAGGTCACTCCTACGAGCAGTACTTC.

V gene TRBV9 combines with J gene TRBJ1-2; D not certain. This CDR3 region has 11 residues. V was clipped by 4 bases and J by 6 bases, with 7 bases between them. The germline V gene has CDR1 SGDLS and CDR2 YYNGEE. The CDR3 protein is CASSPGNGYTF. CDR3 DNA: TGTGCCAGCAGCCCGGGGAATGGCTACACCTTC. The entire variable domain, with the rest obtained from reference TRBV9 and TRBJ1-2, is as follows: DSGVTQTPKHLITATGQRVTLRCSPRSGDLSVYWYQQSLDQGLQFLIQYYNGEERAKGNILERFSAQQFPDLHSELNLSSLELGDSALYFCASSPGNGYTFGSGTRLTVV.

J is TRBJ2-7 and V is TRBV13, with 9 bases matching TRBD1. Germline values: CDR1 PRHDT, CDR2 FYEKMQ (reference sequence). Trimming took 5 bases from V and 4 from J; bases not matched to a gene: 9. The CDR3 loop spans 15 amino acids. In nucleotides, the CDR3 is TGTGCCAGCAGCCCCCGGGGACAGGGTCGGTACGAGCAGTACTTC. Amino acid sequence: CASSPRGQGRYEQYF.

The chain uses TRBV3-1 (or the pseudogene TRBV3-2) and TRBJ1-5; D is possibly TRBD1 (6 bases). The V gene lost 1 base and the J gene lost 1 base, with 8 bases spanning the gap. The CDR3 runs to 15 residues. Per germline, CDR1 LGHDT and CDR2 YNNKEL (reference sequence). DNA for the CDR3: TGTGCCAGCAGCCAAGGAAGGGGGAGCAATCAGCCCCAGCATTTT. Amino acids: CASSQGRGSNQPQHF.

The chain employs TRBV3-1 (or the pseudogene TRBV3-2) and TRBJ2-3; 8 positions match TRBD2. The CDR3 is 14 amino acids. Unmatched junction bases numbered 2, after V lost 4 bases and J lost 2 bases. Germline V gene sequence: CDR1 LGHDT, CDR2 YNNKEL (reference sequence). The CDR3 loop reads CASSLSGITDTQYF. The CDR3, as DNA: TGTGCCAGCAGCCTTAGCGGGATCACAGATACGCAGTATTTT.

As regards this clone: An end of the junction differs from the germline gene, which may be a read error. The V call is TRBV27, the J call TRBJ1-4, with 10 bases that match TRBD1. Germline V gene sequence: CDR1 MNHEY, CDR2 SMNVEV (reference sequence). The CDR3 length is 16 residues. For the CDR3, the DNA is TGTGCCAGCAGTGGGGCCGGGACAGGGGACTTGGAAAAACTGCTTTTT. Encoded protein: CASSGAGTGDLEKLLF.

The chain joins TRBV24-1 to TRBJ2-1; 9 bases map to TRBD2. The J segment lost 7 bases and the V segment lost 4 bases, leaving 4 bases of the junction unmatched. Germline values: CDR1 KGHDR, CDR2 SFDVKD. There are 14 residues in the CDR3. The CDR3 spells CATSELAGVNEQFF. CDR3 nucleotides: TGTGCCACCAGTGAATTAGCGGGAGTTAATGAGCAGTTCTTC.

The CDR3 sequence is CTSRVEQNTGELFF. CDR3 nucleotides: TGCACCAGCCGGGTTGAACAGAACACCGGGGAGCTGTTTTTT. The J gene is TRBJ2-2, the V gene TRBV1; the table's D gene call, TRBD2, was not cross checked with the DNA. TRBV1 is a pseudogene. The CDR3 spans 14 residues.

J is TRBJ2-7 and V is TRBV29-1, with TRBD2 identical over 11 bases. Germline CDR1 and CDR2: SQVTM and ANQGSEA. The ends lost 5 bases at V and 0 bases at J; junction bases unmatched: 3. There are 14 residues in the CDR3. CDR3 loop: CSVRGLAVSYEQYF. As DNA, the CDR3 is TGCAGCGTTAGGGGACTAGCGGTCTCCTACGAGCAGTACTTC.

This rearrangement joins TRBV15 to TRBJ2-7; 14 positions match TRBD2. V lost 5 bases to trimming and J lost 4 bases; unmatched junction nucleotides: 25. The CDR3 consists of 22 residues. CDR1 and CDR2 (germline): LNHNV, YYDKDF (reference sequence). The CDR3 loop is CATSAGTGGPGLAGAGLYEQYF. The CDR3 DNA reads TGTGCCACCAGCGCCGGGACAGGGGGTCCGGGACTAGCGGGAGCGGGGCTTTACGAGCAGTACTTC.

The genes are TRBV27 and TRBJ2-1; TRBD1 agrees at 7 bases. Germline V gene sequence: CDR1 MNHEY, CDR2 SMNVEV (reference sequence). V lost 5 bases to trimming and J lost 12 bases; unmatched junction nucleotides: 10. The CDR3 length is 13 residues. CDR3 DNA: TGTGCCAGCAGTCCGGGACAGCGGACCGGGCAGTTCTTC. The encoded protein is CASSPGQRTGQFF.

This clone appeared a single time. A read error may account for a junction end that differs from germline. The chain combines TRBV20-1 with TRBJ1-4; D is possibly TRBD1 (6 bases). The CDR3 length is 14 residues. Germline values: CDR1 DFQATT, CDR2 SNEGSKA (reference sequence). CDR3 sequence reads: CSASIGGPYEKLLF. CDR3 coding DNA: TGCAGTGCTAGTATTGGGGGCCCATATGAAAAACTGCTTTTT.

The chain recombines TRBV28 with TRBJ1-1; the match to TRBD1 covers 7 bases. The CDR3 is 16 amino acids. Trimming took 5 bases from V and 11 from J; bases not matched to a gene: 20. Germline V CDR1 and CDR2: MDHEN, SYDVKM. Written as DNA, the CDR3 is TGTGCCAGCAGTAGTAATCTAGACAGGGAGCCCCTAATGGCTTTCTTT. This gives the protein CASSSNLDREPLMAFF.

The table lists this clone with a few counts. The chain has TRBV5-4 and TRBJ2-5; D might be TRBD2 (6 bases). Between the trimmed V and J ends, which lost 1 base and 0 bases, there was a span of 13 bases. This CDR3 has 16 residues. The germline V gene encodes CDR1 SGHNT and CDR2 YYREEE (reference sequence). As DNA, the CDR3 is TGTGCCAGCAGCTTGCTTACCGGAGGGTACCAAGAGACCCAGTACTTC. Protein: CASSLLTGGYQETQYF.

The chain has TRBV30 and TRBJ2-3; D unclear. The germline CDR1 and CDR2 sequences are GTSNPN and SVGIG (reference sequence). Trimming pared 3 bases from V and 5 bases from J, leaving 9 bases between. CDR3 length: 12 amino acids. The CDR3 is CAWSFSGDTQYF. The CDR3 coding sequence is TGTGCCTGGAGCTTCTCGGGAGATACGCAGTATTTT.

The chain couples TRBV30 to TRBJ2-3; 8 positions agree with TRBD2. The CDR3 runs to 15 residues. J was trimmed by 6 bases and V by 0 bases; bases with no gene match: 8. CDR1 is GTSNPN, CDR2 SVGIG, per germline (reference sequence). CDR3 amino acids: CAWSVASGPPDTQYF. DNA of the CDR3: TGTGCCTGGAGTGTGGCTAGCGGGCCGCCGGATACGCAGTATTTT.

This clone was observed once. The V and J genes are TRBV7-8 and TRBJ2-7, with 11 nucleotides matching TRBD2. Trimming took 6 bases from V and 4 from J; bases not matched to a gene: 5. Germline V lookup: CDR1 SGHVS, CDR2 FQNEAQ. The CDR3 length is 14 residues. The CDR3 is CASRNLAGGYEQYF. Here the CDR3 DNA reads TGTGCCAGCAGAAATCTAGCGGGGGGTTACGAGCAGTACTTC.

V usage is TRBV28 and J usage is TRBJ1-5; 7 nucleotides match TRBD1. The V gene's germline CDR1 is MDHEN and CDR2 SYDVKM. The CDR3 contains 15 residues. The junction had 5 bases not matched to a gene; V was cut back by 5 bases and J by 1 base. This chain's CDR3 is CASSVQGMSNQPQHF. The DNA of the CDR3 is TGTGCCAGCAGTGTACAGGGGATGAGCAATCAGCCCCAGCATTTT. Based on the CDR3 plus reference TRBV28 and TRBJ1-5, the full variable domain is DVKVTQSSRYLVKRTGEKVFLECVQDMDHENMFWYRQDPGLGLRLIYFSYDVKMKEKGDIPEGYSVSREKKERFSLILESASTNQTSMYLCASSVQGMSNQPQHFGDGTRLSIL.